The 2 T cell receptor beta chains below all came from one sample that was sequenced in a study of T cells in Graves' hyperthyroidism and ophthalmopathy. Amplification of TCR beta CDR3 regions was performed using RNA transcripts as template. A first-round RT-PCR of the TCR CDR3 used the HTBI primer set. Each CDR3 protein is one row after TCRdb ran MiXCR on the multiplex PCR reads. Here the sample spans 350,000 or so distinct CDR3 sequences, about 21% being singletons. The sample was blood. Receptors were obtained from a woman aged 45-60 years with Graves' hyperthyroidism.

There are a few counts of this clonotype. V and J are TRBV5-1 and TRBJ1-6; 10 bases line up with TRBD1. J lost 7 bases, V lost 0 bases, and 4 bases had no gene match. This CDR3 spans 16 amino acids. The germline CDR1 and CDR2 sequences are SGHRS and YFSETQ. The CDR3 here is CASSLDLGQGNSPLHF. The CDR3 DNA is TGCGCCAGCAGCTTGGATTTGGGACAGGGGAATTCACCCCTCCACTTT. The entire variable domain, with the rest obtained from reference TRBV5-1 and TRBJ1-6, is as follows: KAGVTQTPRYLIKTRGQQVTLSCSPISGHRSVSWYQQTPGQGLQFLFEYFSETQRNKGNFPGRFSGRQFSNSRSEMNVSTLELGDSALYLCASSLDLGQGNSPLHFGNGTRLTVT.

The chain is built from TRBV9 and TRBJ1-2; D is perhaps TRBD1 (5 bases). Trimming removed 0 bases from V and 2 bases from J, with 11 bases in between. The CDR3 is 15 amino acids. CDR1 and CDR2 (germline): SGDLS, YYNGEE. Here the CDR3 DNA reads TGTGCCAGCAGCGTAGGAAGGGGTGCAAACTATGGCTACACCTTC. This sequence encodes CASSVGRGANYGYTF.